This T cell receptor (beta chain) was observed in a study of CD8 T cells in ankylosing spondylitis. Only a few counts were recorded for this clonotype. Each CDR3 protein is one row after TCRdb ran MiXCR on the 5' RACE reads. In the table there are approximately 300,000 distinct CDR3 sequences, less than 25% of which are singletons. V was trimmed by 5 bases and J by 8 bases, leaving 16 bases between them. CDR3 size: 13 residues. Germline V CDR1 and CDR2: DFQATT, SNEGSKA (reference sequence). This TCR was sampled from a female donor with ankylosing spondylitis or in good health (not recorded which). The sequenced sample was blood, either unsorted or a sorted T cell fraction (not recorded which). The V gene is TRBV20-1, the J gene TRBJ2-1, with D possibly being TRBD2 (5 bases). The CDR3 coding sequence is TGCAGTGCTCCTTCGGACTCCTGGGATGAGCAGTTCTTC. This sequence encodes CSAPSDSWDEQFF.